Below, 7 T cell receptor beta chains from the same sample are listed, as sequenced in a study of cytotoxic CD8 clonotypes in ibrutinib-treated CLL. Sequenced by immunoSEQ multiplex PCR; TCRdb stores in-frame clones only, minus some. The sample lists fewer than 90,000 clones; roughly two thirds were seen once. The sample was PBMCs, taken after 12 months of ibrutinib treatment. These receptors originate from a human donor with chronic lymphocytic leukemia.

The chain employs TRBV5-6 and TRBJ2-7; 9 nucleotides match TRBD1. The CDR3 runs 15 residues. Germline V gives CDR1 SGHDT, CDR2 YYEEEE. V gave up 3 bases and J gave up 2 bases; unmatched junction bases: 6. The DNA for the CDR3 is TGTGCCAGCAGCTGGGGACAGGGTATCACCTACGAGCAGTACTTC. Translating it yields CASSWGQGITYEQYF.

Only a few counts were recorded for this clone. The DNA of the CDR3 is TGTGCCAGCAGGGCGAGTGGGCGCGGTGAAAAACTGTTTTTT. It specifies CASRASGRGEKLFF. V gene TRBV5-4 combines with J gene TRBJ1-4, with D unresolved. From germline, CDR1 is SGHNT and CDR2 YYREEE (reference sequence). V was cut by 5 bases and J by 7 bases, with 15 bases left in between. CDR3 size: 14 residues.

The rearrangement uses TRBV2 and TRBJ2-3; 8 nucleotides align to TRBD2. Unmatched junction bases numbered 17, after V lost 10 bases and J lost 2 bases. The CDR3 has 17 amino acids. From germline, CDR1 is SNHLY and CDR2 FYNNEI. The CDR3 is CANPKKPRLANTDTQYF. DNA for the CDR3: TGTGCCAACCCGAAGAAGCCCAGACTAGCGAACACAGATACGCAGTATTTT.

CDR3 sequence: CSVAPGGETQYF. The CDR3 region has the DNA TGCAGCGTTGCTCCGGGGGGAGAGACCCAGTACTTC. The chain recombines TRBV29-1 with TRBJ2-5; TRBD2 agrees at 7 bases. With V trimmed by 4 bases and J by 4 bases, 3 bases remained unmatched. This CDR3 is built from 12 residues. In germline, CDR1 is SQVTM, CDR2 ANQGSEA. Combining the CDR3 with reference TRBV29-1 and TRBJ2-5 gives the whole variable domain SAVISQKPSRDICQRGTSLTIQCQVDSQVTMMFWYRQQPGQSLTLIATANQGSEATYESGFVIDKFPISRPNLTFSTLTVSNMSPEDSSIYLCSVAPGGETQYFGPGTRLLVL.

The rearrangement joins TRBV19 to TRBJ1-1; D not resolved. Trimming took 3 bases from V and 6 from J, leaving 26 bases between them. Germline V gene sequence: CDR1 LNHDA, CDR2 SQIVND (reference sequence). This CDR3 has 18 residues. Here the CDR3 DNA reads TGTGCCAGTAGTATCTCTCTGGTTACCCTCTTGTACCGCCCTGAAGCTTTCTTT. Translation: CASSISLVTLLYRPEAFF.

The chain is built from TRBV7-6 and TRBJ1-1, with D uncertain. The CDR3 is 13 amino acids. CDR1 SGHVS and CDR2 FNYEAQ come from the germline V gene. V was clipped by 5 bases and J by 6 bases, with 13 bases between them. The CDR3 here is CASSAALFAEAFF. The CDR3 DNA reads TGTGCCAGCAGCGCGGCTTTGTTCGCTGAAGCTTTCTTT.

There are a few counts of this clone. V and J are TRBV19 and TRBJ2-2; 9 positions match TRBD1. The CDR3 consists of 14 residues. Germline assignment: CDR1 LNHDA and CDR2 SQIVND (reference sequence). J gave up 6 bases and V 5 bases, and 4 bases lay outside the gene matches. The CDR3 loop reads CASSPRDRAGELFF. In DNA, the CDR3 is TGTGCCAGTAGTCCTCGGGACAGGGCCGGGGAGCTGTTTTTT.